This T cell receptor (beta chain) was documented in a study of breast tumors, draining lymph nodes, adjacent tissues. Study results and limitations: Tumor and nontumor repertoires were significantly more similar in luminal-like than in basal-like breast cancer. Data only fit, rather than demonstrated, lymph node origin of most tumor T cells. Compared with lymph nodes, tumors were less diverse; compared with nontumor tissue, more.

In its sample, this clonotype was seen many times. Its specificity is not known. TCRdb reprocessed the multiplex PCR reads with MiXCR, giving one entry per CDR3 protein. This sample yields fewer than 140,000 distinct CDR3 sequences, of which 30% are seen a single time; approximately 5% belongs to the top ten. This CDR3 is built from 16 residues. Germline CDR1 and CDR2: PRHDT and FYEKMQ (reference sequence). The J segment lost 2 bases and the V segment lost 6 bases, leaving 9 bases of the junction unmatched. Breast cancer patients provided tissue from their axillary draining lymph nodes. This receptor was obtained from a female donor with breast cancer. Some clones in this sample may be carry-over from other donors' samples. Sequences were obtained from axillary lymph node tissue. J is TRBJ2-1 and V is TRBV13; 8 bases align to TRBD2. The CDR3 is CASSSRGGRTYNEQFF. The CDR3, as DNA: TGTGCCAGCAGTTCCCGGGGGGGCAGGACCTACAATGAGCAGTTCTTC.